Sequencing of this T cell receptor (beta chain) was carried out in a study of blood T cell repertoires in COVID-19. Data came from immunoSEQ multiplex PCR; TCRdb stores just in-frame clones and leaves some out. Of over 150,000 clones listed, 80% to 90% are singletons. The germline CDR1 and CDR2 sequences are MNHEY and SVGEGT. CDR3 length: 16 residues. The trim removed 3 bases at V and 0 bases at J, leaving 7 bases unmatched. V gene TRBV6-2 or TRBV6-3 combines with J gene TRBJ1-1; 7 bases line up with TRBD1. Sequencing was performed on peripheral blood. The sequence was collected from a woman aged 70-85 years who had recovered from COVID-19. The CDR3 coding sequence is TGTGCCAGCAGTTATCCGGCAGGGGGTGTGAACACTGAAGCTTTCTTT. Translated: CASSYPAGGVNTEAFF.